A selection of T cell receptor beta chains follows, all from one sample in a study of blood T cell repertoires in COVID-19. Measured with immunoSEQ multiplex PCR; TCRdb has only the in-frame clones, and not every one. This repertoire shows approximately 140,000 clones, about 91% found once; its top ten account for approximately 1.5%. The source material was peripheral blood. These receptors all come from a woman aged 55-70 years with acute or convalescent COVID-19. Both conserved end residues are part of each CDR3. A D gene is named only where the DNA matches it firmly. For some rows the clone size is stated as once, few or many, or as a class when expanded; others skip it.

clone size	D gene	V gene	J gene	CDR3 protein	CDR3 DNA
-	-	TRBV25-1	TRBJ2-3	CASSFAGALQDTQYF	TGTGCCAGCAGTTTCGCGGGCGCCCTCCAGGATACGCAGTATTTT
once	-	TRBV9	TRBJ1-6	CASSPRDIGYSPLHF	TGTGCCAGCAGCCCGAGGGACATTGGTTATTCACCCCTCCACTTT
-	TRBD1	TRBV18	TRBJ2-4	CASSPVQGENIQYF	TGTGCCAGCTCACCGGTTCAGGGGGAAAACATTCAGTACTTC
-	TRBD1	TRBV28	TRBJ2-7	CASSPRDRGFTYEQYF	TGTGCCAGCAGTCCCCGGGACAGGGGATTTACCTACGAGCAGTACTTC
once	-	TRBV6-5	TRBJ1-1	CASSYAGSNTEAFF	TGTGCCAGCAGTTACGCCGGGTCGAACACTGAAGCTTTCTTT
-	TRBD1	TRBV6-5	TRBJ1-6	CASTPTGGNSPLHF	TGTGCCAGCACCCCGACAGGGGGAAATTCACCCCTCCACTTT
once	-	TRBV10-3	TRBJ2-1	CAISDVLSYNEQFF	TGTGCCATCAGTGACGTCTTGTCCTACAATGAGCAGTTCTTC
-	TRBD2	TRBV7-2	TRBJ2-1	CASSSQGLAGGQGEQFF	TGTGCCAGCAGCTCACAGGGACTAGCGGGGGGACAGGGTGAGCAGTTCTTC
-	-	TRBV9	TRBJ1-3	CASSAYDAGTRSGNTIYF	TGTGCCAGCAGCGCCTACGACGCAGGAACTCGCTCTGGAAACACCATATATTTT
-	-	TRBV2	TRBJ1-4	CASSEQSTNEKLFF	TGTGCCAGCAGTGAACAGTCAACTAATGAAAAACTGTTTTTT
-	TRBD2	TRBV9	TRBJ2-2	CASSVGLAGGPNTGELFF	TGTGCCAGCAGCGTAGGTTTAGCGGGGGGGCCGAACACCGGGGAGCTGTTTTTT
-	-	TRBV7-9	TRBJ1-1	CASSLGQGVYAFF	TGTGCCAGCAGCTTAGGGCAAGGGGTATACGCTTTCTTT
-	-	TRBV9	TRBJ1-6	CASSVEGVLGSPLHF	TGTGCCAGCAGCGTAGAGGGGGTACTTGGTTCACCCCTCCACTTT
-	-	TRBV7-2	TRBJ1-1	CASSPEGVGYSTEAFF	TGTGCCAGCAGCCCCGAGGGGGTCGGGTATAGCACTGAAGCTTTCTTT
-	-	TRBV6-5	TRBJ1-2	CASRPPGDQYGYTF	TGTGCCAGCAGACCCCCGGGAGATCAGTATGGCTACACCTTC
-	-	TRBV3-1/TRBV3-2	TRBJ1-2	CASSSDLNYGYTF	TGTGCCAGCAGCAGCGACCTAAACTATGGCTACACCTTC